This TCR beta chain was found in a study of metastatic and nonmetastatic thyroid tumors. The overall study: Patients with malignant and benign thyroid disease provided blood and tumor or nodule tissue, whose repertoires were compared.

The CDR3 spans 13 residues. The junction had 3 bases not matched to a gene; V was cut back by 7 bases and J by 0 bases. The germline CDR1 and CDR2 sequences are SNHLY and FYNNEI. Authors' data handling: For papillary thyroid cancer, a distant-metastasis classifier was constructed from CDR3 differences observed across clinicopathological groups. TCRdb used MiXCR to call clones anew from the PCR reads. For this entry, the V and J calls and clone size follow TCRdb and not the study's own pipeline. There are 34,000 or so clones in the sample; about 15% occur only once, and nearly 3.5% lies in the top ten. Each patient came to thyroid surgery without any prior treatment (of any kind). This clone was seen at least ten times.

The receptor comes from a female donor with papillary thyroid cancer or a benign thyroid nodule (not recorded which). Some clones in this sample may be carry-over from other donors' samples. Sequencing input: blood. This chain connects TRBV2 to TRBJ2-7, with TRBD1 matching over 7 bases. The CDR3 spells CASTGDSSYEQYF. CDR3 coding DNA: TGTGCCAGCACTGGGGACAGCTCCTACGAGCAGTACTTC.